This is a list of T cell receptor beta chains from one sample in a study of T cell changes during pregnancy in multiple sclerosis. Only in-frame clones appear in the TCRdb table, and some are missing; sequencing was by immunoSEQ multiplex PCR. The repertoire has 33,000 or so clones, more than 90% of them found once; the top ten carry roughly 5%. This specimen was peripheral blood, taken in the third trimester of pregnancy. The receptors stem from a female donor in good health, enrolled as a control in a pregnancy study. Both conserved end residues are part of each CDR3. D genes are given only for firm matches. Expanded clones get a size class; other rows say once, few or many, or leave the size out.

CDR3 protein: CASSLAGFGQPQHF
CDR3 DNA: TGTGCCAGCAGCTTAGCAGGGTTCGGTCAGCCCCAGCATTTT
clone size: NA
D gene: NA
J gene: TRBJ1-5
V gene: TRBV11-2

CDR3 protein: CAISEGDRANSPLHF
CDR3 DNA: TGTGCCATCAGTGAGGGGGACAGGGCGAATTCACCCCTCCACTTT
clone size: NA
D gene: TRBD1
J gene: TRBJ1-6
V gene: TRBV10-3

CDR3 protein: CAIRSDRGGTEAFF
CDR3 DNA: TGTGCCATCAGGTCGGACAGGGGTGGCACTGAAGCTTTCTTT
clone size: NA
D gene: TRBD1
J gene: TRBJ1-1
V gene: TRBV10-3

CDR3 protein: CASSERDSYEQYF
CDR3 DNA: TGCGCCAGCAGCGAACGGGACAGCTACGAGCAGTACTTC
clone size: once
D gene: TRBD1
J gene: TRBJ2-7
V gene: TRBV5-1

CDR3 protein: CASSVMGAQETQYF
CDR3 DNA: TGTGCCAGCAGCGTAATGGGGGCCCAAGAGACCCAGTACTTC
clone size: NA
D gene: NA
J gene: TRBJ2-5
V gene: TRBV9

CDR3 protein: CASSENGSGSYNEQFF
CDR3 DNA: TGTGCCAGCAGTGAAAACGGTAGCGGCTCCTACAATGAGCAGTTCTTC
clone size: NA
D gene: NA
J gene: TRBJ2-1
V gene: TRBV6-1

CDR3 protein: CASFRGETQYF
CDR3 DNA: TGCGCCAGCTTCCGGGGAGAGACCCAGTACTTC
clone size: NA
D gene: NA
J gene: TRBJ2-5
V gene: TRBV10-1

CDR3 protein: CASSLDSGTDTQYF
CDR3 DNA: TGTGCCAGCAGCTTGGATAGCGGCACAGATACGCAGTATTTT
clone size: NA
D gene: NA
J gene: TRBJ2-3
V gene: TRBV7-3

CDR3 protein: CASSFSGSETQYF
CDR3 DNA: TGTGCCAGCAGTTTTTCGGGATCTGAGACCCAGTACTTC
clone size: NA
D gene: NA
J gene: TRBJ2-5
V gene: TRBV27

CDR3 protein: CAWATGTSGSRDEQFF
CDR3 DNA: TGTGCCTGGGCGACCGGGACTAGCGGGAGTCGGGATGAGCAGTTCTTC
clone size: NA
D gene: TRBD2
J gene: TRBJ2-1
V gene: TRBV30

CDR3 protein: CASSSSGPSTDTQYF
CDR3 DNA: TGTGCCAGCAGCTCTAGCGGGCCGAGCACAGATACGCAGTATTTT
clone size: NA
D gene: TRBD2
J gene: TRBJ2-3
V gene: TRBV7-2

CDR3 protein: CASSLEGSTDTQYF
CDR3 DNA: TGCGCCAGCAGCTTGGAGGGGAGCACAGATACGCAGTATTTT
clone size: NA
D gene: NA
J gene: TRBJ2-3
V gene: TRBV5-1